These 17 T cell receptor beta chains were all obtained from the same sample, sequenced in a study of identical twins. One entry per CDR3 protein, called by TCRdb with MiXCR from the 5' RACE reads. The table includes about 900,000 distinct CDR3 sequences, roughly an eighth detected once. A further study also used this sample, focusing on yellow fever vaccine responses in identical twins.

The material sequenced was PBMCs. These receptors came from a woman younger than 30 in good health.

This clonotype was observed at least ten times. The chain employs TRBV3-1 and TRBJ1-3, with a tentative D call TRBD1 (5 bases). Trimming shortened V by 1 base and J by 4 bases, and 11 bases separated the two germline ends. Looked up from germline, CDR1 is LGHDT and CDR2 is YNNKEL (reference sequence). The CDR3 length is 15 residues. The CDR3 is CASSQGTGGGNTIYF. In DNA form, the CDR3 reads TGTGCCAGCAGCCAAGGCACAGGAGGCGGAAACACCATATATTTT.

This clonotype was observed at least ten times. This rearrangement joins TRBV20-1 to TRBJ2-3; a possible D gene is TRBD1 (5 bases). The CDR3 is 13 residues long. Trimming took 3 bases from V and 5 from J, leaving 12 bases between them. Per germline, CDR1 DFQATT and CDR2 SNEGSKA (reference sequence). The CDR3 DNA sequence: TGCAGTGCTAGGGATCTAGGGGTAGATACGCAGTATTTT. It translates to CSARDLGVDTQYF.

The chain is built from TRBV10-3 and TRBJ2-1; D not resolved. V was shortened by 10 bases and J by 0 bases, with 10 bases between the two germline ends. Germline V lookup: CDR1 ENHRY, CDR2 SYGVKD. The CDR3 length is 13 residues. CDR3 sequence reads: CATRTHSYNEQFF. The CDR3 DNA reads TGTGCCACCAGGACGCACTCCTACAATGAGCAGTTCTTC.

The V gene is TRBV11-2, the J gene TRBJ2-7; D might be TRBD2 (6 bases). The CDR3 sequence is 16 residues long. Trimming took off 3 bases at V and 4 bases at J, with 19 bases between the two ends. Germline CDR1 and CDR2: SGHAT and FQNNGV. DNA of the CDR3: TGTGCCAGCAGCTTCTCCAGCGGGCTATCTTCTTACGAGCAGTACTTC. Its translation: CASSFSSGLSSYEQYF.

This clonotype was seen a few times. The chain combines TRBV10-3 with TRBJ2-3; weak D call: TRBD2 (6 bases). V was trimmed by 0 bases and J by 1 base, leaving 8 bases between them. This CDR3 region has 15 residues. Germline V gene sequence: CDR1 ENHRY, CDR2 SYGVKD. The CDR3 protein is CAISESQRGTDTQYF. The CDR3 DNA reads as TGTGCCATCAGTGAGTCGCAGCGGGGCACAGATACGCAGTATTTT.

This clonotype was found a few times. The J gene is TRBJ2-7, the V gene TRBV3-1, with TRBD1 matching over 9 bases. The J segment lost 4 bases and the V segment lost 3 bases, leaving 10 bases of the junction unmatched. Germline V gene data show CDR1 as LGHDT and CDR2 as YNNKEL (reference sequence). There are 16 residues in the CDR3. The CDR3: CASSHFSGTGTYEQYF. In DNA, the CDR3 is TGTGCCAGCAGCCATTTTTCCGGGACAGGGACTTACGAGCAGTACTTC.

This clonotype was observed a handful of times. This CDR3 is CSVDIGPLPHDEQFF. Here the CDR3 DNA reads TGCAGCGTTGACATAGGACCACTTCCCCACGATGAGCAGTTCTTC. V is TRBV29-1 and J is TRBJ2-1; D remains unclear. The germline V and J ends were trimmed by 3 bases and 8 bases, with 20 bases remaining between them. The germline gives CDR1 SQVTM, CDR2 ANQGSEA. The CDR3 sequence is 15 residues long.

This clonotype was observed a few times. The chain uses TRBV20-1 and TRBJ2-7; 13 nucleotides agree with TRBD2. V shed 7 bases, J shed 5 bases, and the junction held 8 bases outside the gene matches. The length of the CDR3 is 14 residues. Germline V gene data show CDR1 as DFQATT and CDR2 as SNEGSKA (reference sequence). CDR3 loop: CSGAWTSGSDEQYF. CDR3 in DNA: TGCAGTGGAGCCTGGACTAGCGGGAGCGACGAGCAGTACTTC.

The chain couples TRBV6-2 or TRBV6-3 to TRBJ2-1, with 12 bases fitting TRBD1. V shed 6 bases and J 12 bases; nucleotides not matched to a gene: 18. The CDR3 covers 17 residues. The germline CDR1 and CDR2 sequences are MNHEY and SVGEGT. CDR3 region: CASSKYPTGTGGGGQFF. For the CDR3, the DNA is TGTGCCAGCAGCAAATACCCTACCGGGACAGGGGGCGGGGGGCAGTTCTTC.

The CDR3 nucleotides are TGTGCCAGCAGCCACAGGGGGGACAACACCGGGGAGCTGTTTTTT. This sequence encodes CASSHRGDNTGELFF. The gene calls are TRBV7-9 and TRBJ2-2; 8 nucleotides align to TRBD1. The CDR3 is made up of 15 amino acids. The germline V gene encodes CDR1 SEHNR and CDR2 FQNEAQ (reference sequence). Trimming cost V 5 bases and J 2 bases; bases outside gene matches: 4.

This clonotype has more than one count but fewer than ten. This chain uses TRBV6-1 with TRBJ1-2; 8 nucleotides line up with TRBD1. V gave up 6 bases and J gave up 5 bases; unmatched junction bases: 5. The CDR3 has 13 amino acids. From germline, CDR1 is MNHNS and CDR2 SASEGT. CDR3 bases: TGTGCCAGCAGCAAGGACAGGGATTATGGCTACACCTTC. It yields the protein CASSKDRDYGYTF.

This sequence joins TRBV29-1 and TRBJ1-1, with 7 bases fitting TRBD1. CDR1 SQVTM and CDR2 ANQGSEA come from the germline V gene. The CDR3 has 13 amino acids. The junction had 10 bases not matched to a gene; V was cut back by 7 bases and J by 5 bases. CDR3 residues: CSGNRGGRTEAFF. CDR3 DNA: TGCAGCGGAAACAGGGGAGGACGGACTGAAGCTTTCTTT.

In its sample, this clonotype was seen a few times. The gene calls are TRBV2 and TRBJ1-1; D is unresolved. Germline CDR1 is SNHLY and CDR2 is FYNNEI. V was trimmed by 8 bases and J by 1 base, leaving 20 bases between them. This CDR3 comprises 16 residues. Written as DNA, the CDR3 is TGTGCCAGCCCAGCCTCCCTCCAAATTCCGAACACTGAAGCTTTCTTT. Translation: CASPASLQIPNTEAFF.

Here the CDR3 reads CASSFVGVDQPQHF. The CDR3 DNA follows: TGTGCCAGCAGTTTTGTAGGGGTGGATCAGCCCCAGCATTTT. The V and J genes are TRBV27 and TRBJ1-5; weak D call: TRBD1 (5 bases). CDR3 length: 14 residues. Germline V gives CDR1 MNHEY, CDR2 SMNVEV (reference sequence). Trimming took 3 bases from V and 5 from J, leaving 11 bases between them.

This clonotype was detected only a few times. The chain recombines TRBV10-3 with TRBJ1-1, with D tentatively TRBD1 (6 bases). CDR1 is ENHRY and CDR2 is SYGVKD in the germline V gene. V dropped 0 bases and J dropped 1 base, with 9 bases sitting between them. CDR3 length: 15 amino acids. The CDR3 sequence is CAISESRGSNTEAFF. The CDR3 coding sequence is TGTGCCATCAGTGAGTCTAGGGGGTCGAACACTGAAGCTTTCTTT.

V usage is TRBV28 and J usage is TRBJ2-1; TRBD1 agrees at 7 bases. CDR3 length: 15 amino acids. V lost 4 bases, J lost 5 bases, and 8 bases stayed unmatched. In germline, CDR1 is MDHEN, CDR2 SYDVKM. The CDR3 region has the DNA TGTGCCAGCAGTTGGGCCGGGACAGCCAACAATGAGCAGTTCTTC. Its protein is CASSWAGTANNEQFF.

The sample holds a few counts of this clonotype. The J gene is TRBJ2-3, the V gene TRBV11-1, with D possibly matching TRBD2 (5 bases). Looked up from germline, CDR1 is SGHAT and CDR2 is FQDESV (reference sequence). V dropped 3 bases and J dropped 4 bases, with 17 bases sitting between them. The CDR3 is made up of 16 amino acids. CDR3 sequence (DNA): TGTGCCAGCAGCTTGGCGGGTCTCGCCCCCGCAGATACGCAGTATTTT. Its protein is CASSLAGLAPADTQYF.